This TCR beta chain was recorded in a study of shared clonotypes between healthy human individuals. Assay used: immunoSEQ multiplex PCR; TCRdb lists only in-frame clones, some missing. The table includes roughly 2.6 million clones, roughly nine tenths detected once. Comments on this clone: This CDR3 is also generated by other DNA sequences in the sample.

Sequenced input: naive CD4+ T cells sorted from blood. Sample subset: CD45RA+ positively selected. The clonotype originates from a man younger than 35 in good health.

The CDR3 is CASSLGQGDGYTF. Written as DNA, the CDR3 is TGCGCCAGCAGCTTGGGACAGGGAGACGGCTACACCTTC. The rearrangement uses TRBV5-1 and TRBJ1-2; 7 bases align to TRBD1. CDR3 size: 13 residues. The J segment lost 8 bases and the V segment lost 0 bases, leaving 4 bases of the junction unmatched. Per germline, CDR1 SGHRS and CDR2 YFSETQ. Filled out from reference TRBV5-1 and TRBJ1-2, the complete variable domain reads KAGVTQTPRYLIKTRGQQVTLSCSPISGHRSVSWYQQTPGQGLQFLFEYFSETQRNKGNFPGRFSGRQFSNSRSEMNVSTLELGDSALYLCASSLGQGDGYTFGSGTRLTVV.